Below, one T cell receptor (beta chain) is given with its context. This clonotype is considered medium-sized (0.01 to 0.1%). Its antigen specificity is not known. Per-base quality was not reported, and no clone a single base away is much larger than it. The instrument was an Illumina HiSeq 2500. Quantitative 5'-RACE with molecular barcodes was used to prepare TCR beta libraries. The paper's data handling went like this. Disease-linked TCR variants were identified with a new computational method built on a probabilistic model of VDJ rearrangement. In-frame beta chains were kept once TCRdb had trimmed the public reads at Q25 with fastp and called clones with MiXCR. When rows share a CDR3 protein, they turn into one entry using the most common DNA and genes. The V and J calls reflect TCRdb's pipeline rather than the authors' work. The sample table shows about 5,700 distinct CDR3 sequences, and around 1.9% are seen once. In total, the top ten clones hold about 47% of the sample.

The entry originates in a study of CD8 T cells in ankylosing spondylitis (dated by TCRdb to the late 2010s). Describing the broader study: To find TCR variants linked to disease, the study profiled T cell receptor beta repertoires in ankylosing spondylitis patients and healthy donors. In total, the full study cohort was made up of about 110 healthy donors and some 26 ankylosing spondylitis patients. Samples of peripheral blood were taken, and for ankylosing spondylitis patients, synovial fluid was collected as well.

Trimming takes 3 bases from V and 4 bases from J, and the germline ends sit 11 bases apart. CDR1 and CDR2, per the germline V gene, are SGDLS and YYNGEE. CDR3 length: 14 amino acids, cysteine to phenylalanine. Only the CDR3 part of the read is kept: 42 bases, read in frame from the first base. Overall study outcomes, separate from this receptor: Some motif variants were previously reported in synovial fluid and blood of reactive arthritis patients, suggesting common disease-initiation mechanisms. The disease-linked clones were reported to be significantly enriched in matched synovial fluid samples from ankylosing spondylitis patients. Blood from ankylosing spondylitis patients appeared to be characterized by a TCR beta motif made up of several highly homologous amino acid variants. The disease-linked clones showed a CD8+ phenotype and occurred at relatively low frequencies in peripheral blood.

This clonotype was obtained from a male donor with ankylosing spondylitis or in good health (not recorded which). The sequencing input was blood, either unsorted or a sorted T cell fraction (not recorded which). The chain was built from TRBV9 and TRBJ2-1, and perhaps TRBD2 as D gene, on 7 matching bases. The DNA sequence is as follows: TGTGCCAGCAGCGCCGGGGGGCAGTACAATGAGCAGTTCTTC. This is translated as CASSAGGQYNEQFF. The variable domain in full, with residues beyond the CDR3 obtained from the reference TRBV9 and TRBJ2-1 genes, is DSGVTQTPKHLITATGQRVTLRCSPRSGDLSVYWYQQSLDQGLQFLIQYYNGEERAKGNILERFSAQQFPDLHSELNLSSLELGDSALYFCASSAGGQYNEQFFGPGTRLTVL.